What follows is one T cell receptor beta chain and its context. Antigen specificity is unknown. The J segment lost 7 bases and the V segment lost 4 bases, leaving 3 bases of the junction unmatched. The CDR3 loop spans 13 amino acids. Germline CDR1 reads SGHAT; CDR2 reads FQDESV (reference sequence). The sample is drawn from a study of cytomegalovirus exposure and HLA in healthy donors. General study results and limits: With later analysis, a missense DCLRE1C variant became linked to TCR beta V- and J-gene trimming. TCR beta V segments were, for the most part, productive about 87% or about 30% of the time in an earlier analysis.

The study ran its PCR with 60 Vbeta and 13 Jbeta primers. Measured with immunoSEQ multiplex PCR; TCRdb has only the in-frame clones, and not every one. The repertoire holds about 80,000 clones, 80% seen once, with roughly 25% in the top ten. The V and J genes are TRBV11-1 and TRBJ2-2; 7 nucleotides line up with TRBD2. The source is a woman aged 45-60 years in good health and CMV-seropositive. The sample was PBMCs. The DNA for the CDR3 is TGTGCCAGCAGCTGGGGGGGATTCGGGGAGCTGTTTTTT. Encoded protein: CASSWGGFGELFF.